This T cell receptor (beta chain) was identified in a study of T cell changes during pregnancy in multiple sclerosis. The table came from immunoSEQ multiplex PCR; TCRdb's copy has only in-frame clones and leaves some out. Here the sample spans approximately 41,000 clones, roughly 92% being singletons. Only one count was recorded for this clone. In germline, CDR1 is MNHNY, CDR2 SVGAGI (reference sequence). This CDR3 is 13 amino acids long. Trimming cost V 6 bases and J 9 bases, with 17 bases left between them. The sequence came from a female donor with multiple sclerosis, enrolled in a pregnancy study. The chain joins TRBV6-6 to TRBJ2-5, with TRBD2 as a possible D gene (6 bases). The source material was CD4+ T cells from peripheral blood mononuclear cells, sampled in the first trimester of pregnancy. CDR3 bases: TGTGCCAGCAGGGGGTCGTGGGGGGAGTCCCAGTACTTC. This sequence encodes CASRGSWGESQYF.